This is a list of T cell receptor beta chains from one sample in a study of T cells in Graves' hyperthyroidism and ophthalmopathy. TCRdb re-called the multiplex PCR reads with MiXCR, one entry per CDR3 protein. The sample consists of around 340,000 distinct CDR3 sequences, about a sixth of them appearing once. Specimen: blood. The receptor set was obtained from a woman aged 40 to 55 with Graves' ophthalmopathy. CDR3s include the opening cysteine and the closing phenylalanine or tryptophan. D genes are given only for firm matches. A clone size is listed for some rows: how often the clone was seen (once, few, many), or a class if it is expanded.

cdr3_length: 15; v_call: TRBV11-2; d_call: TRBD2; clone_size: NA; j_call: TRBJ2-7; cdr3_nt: TGTGCCAGCAGCTTGACTAGCGGGAGTGGGAATGAGCAGTACTTC; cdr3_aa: CASSLTSGSGNEQYF
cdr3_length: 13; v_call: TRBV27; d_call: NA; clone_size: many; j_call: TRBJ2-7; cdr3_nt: TGTGCCAGCAGACATACAGGTACCTACGAGCAGTACTTC; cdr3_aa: CASRHTGTYEQYF
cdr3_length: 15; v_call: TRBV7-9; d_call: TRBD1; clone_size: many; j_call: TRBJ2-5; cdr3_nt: TGTGCCAGTAACAAAGGGACAGTATCAAAAGAGACCCAGTACTTC; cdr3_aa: CASNKGTVSKETQYF
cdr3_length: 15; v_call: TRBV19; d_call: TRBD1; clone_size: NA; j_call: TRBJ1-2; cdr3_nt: TGTGCCAGTAGTATCGGGGCCGACAGGGTCAATGGCTACACCTTC; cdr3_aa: CASSIGADRVNGYTF
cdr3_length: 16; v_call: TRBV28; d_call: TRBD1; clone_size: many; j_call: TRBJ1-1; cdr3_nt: TGTGCCAGTCGACAGGGGCGCCGTGTGGGGAACACTGAAGCTTTCTTT; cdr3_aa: CASRQGRRVGNTEAFF
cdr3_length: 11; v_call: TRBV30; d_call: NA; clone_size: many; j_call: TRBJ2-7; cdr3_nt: TGTGCCTGGGGGACTCTCATTGAGCAGTACTTC; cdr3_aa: CAWGTLIEQYF
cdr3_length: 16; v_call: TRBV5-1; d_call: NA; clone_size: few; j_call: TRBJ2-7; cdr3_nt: TGCGCCAGCAGCCCTTCTGTGGCGGCGAGCTCCTACGAGCAGTACTTC; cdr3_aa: CASSPSVAASSYEQYF
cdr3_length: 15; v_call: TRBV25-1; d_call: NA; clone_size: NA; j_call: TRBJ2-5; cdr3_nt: TGTGCCAGCAGTGATCCACACGCGGGACAAGAGACCCAGTACTTC; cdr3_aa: CASSDPHAGQETQYF
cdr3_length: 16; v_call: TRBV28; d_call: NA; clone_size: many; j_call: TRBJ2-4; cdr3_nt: TGTGCCAGCAGTCCCAGGGACGGTCTAGCCAAAAACATTCAGTACTTC; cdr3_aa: CASSPRDGLAKNIQYF
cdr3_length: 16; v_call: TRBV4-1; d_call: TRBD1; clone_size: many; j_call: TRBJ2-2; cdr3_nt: TGCGCCAGCAGCCCGAGGGGGCTAGCCGGTCCCGGGGAGCTGTTTTTT; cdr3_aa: CASSPRGLAGPGELFF
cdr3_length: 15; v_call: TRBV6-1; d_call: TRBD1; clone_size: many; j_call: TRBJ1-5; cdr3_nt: TGTGCCAGCACCTCCGACAGGGGAAGCAATCAGCCCCAGCATTTT; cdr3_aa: CASTSDRGSNQPQHF
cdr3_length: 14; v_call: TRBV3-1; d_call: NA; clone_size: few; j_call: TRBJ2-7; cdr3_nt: TGTGCCAGCAGCCAAGGACAGGTCTCCTACGAGCAGTACTTC; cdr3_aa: CASSQGQVSYEQYF
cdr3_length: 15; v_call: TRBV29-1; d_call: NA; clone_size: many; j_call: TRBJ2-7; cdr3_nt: TGCAGCGTTTCGACAGATGAAACGCTTCCATACGAGCAGTACTTC; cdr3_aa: CSVSTDETLPYEQYF
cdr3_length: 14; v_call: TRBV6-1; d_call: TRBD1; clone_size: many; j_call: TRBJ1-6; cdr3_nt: TGTGCCAGCACCGCGGGACAGGAGAATTCACCCCTCCACTTT; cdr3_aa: CASTAGQENSPLHF
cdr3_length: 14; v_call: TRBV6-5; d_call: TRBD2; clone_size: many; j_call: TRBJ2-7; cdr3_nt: TGTGCCAGCAGGAGACTAGCGGCGTCCTACGAGCAGTACTTC; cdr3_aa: CASRRLAASYEQYF
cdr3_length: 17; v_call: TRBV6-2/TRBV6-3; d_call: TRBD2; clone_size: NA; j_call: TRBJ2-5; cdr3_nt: TGTGCCAGCAGTTACCTGGGGTCCAGCGGGAGTAGAGGGACCCAGTACTTC; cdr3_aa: CASSYLGSSGSRGTQYF
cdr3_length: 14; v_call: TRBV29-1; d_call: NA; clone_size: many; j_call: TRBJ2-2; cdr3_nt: TGCAGCGTTGCCCCGCAGGGAAACACCGGGGAGCTGTTTTTT; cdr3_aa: CSVAPQGNTGELFF
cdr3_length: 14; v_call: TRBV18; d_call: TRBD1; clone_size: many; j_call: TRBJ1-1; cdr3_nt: TGTGCCAGCTCGGCCGGGACAGGGAACACTGAAGCTTTCTTT; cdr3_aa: CASSAGTGNTEAFF
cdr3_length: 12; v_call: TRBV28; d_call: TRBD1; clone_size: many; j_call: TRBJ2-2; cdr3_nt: TGTGCCAGCAGCACCGGGACAGCGGAGCTGTTTTTT; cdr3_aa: CASSTGTAELFF
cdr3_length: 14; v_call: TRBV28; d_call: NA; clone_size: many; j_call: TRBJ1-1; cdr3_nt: TGTGCCAGCAGTTTGAGTCTCATGAACACTGAAGCTTTCTTT; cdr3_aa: CASSLSLMNTEAFF
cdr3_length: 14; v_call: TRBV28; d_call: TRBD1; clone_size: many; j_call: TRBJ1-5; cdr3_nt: TGTGCCAGCACCACCGGACAGGGCCATCAGCCCCAGCATTTT; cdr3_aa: CASTTGQGHQPQHF
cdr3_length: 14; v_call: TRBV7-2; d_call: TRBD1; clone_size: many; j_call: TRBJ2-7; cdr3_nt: TGTGCCAGCAGCTTAGGGTCCCGACAGGGCGAGCAGTACTTC; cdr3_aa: CASSLGSRQGEQYF
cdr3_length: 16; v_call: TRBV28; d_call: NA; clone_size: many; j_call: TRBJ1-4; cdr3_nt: TGTGCCAGCAGTCCTACCGACATGGGAGTTAATGAAAAACTGTTTTTT; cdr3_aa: CASSPTDMGVNEKLFF
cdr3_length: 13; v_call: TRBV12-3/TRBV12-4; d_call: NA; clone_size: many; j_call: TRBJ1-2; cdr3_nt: TGTGCCAGCAGGGAAACAGGGTATTATGGCTACACCTTC; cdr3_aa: CASRETGYYGYTF
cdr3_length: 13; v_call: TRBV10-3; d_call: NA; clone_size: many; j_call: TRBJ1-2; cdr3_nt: TGTGCCATCAGTGAGTCGATCAGTTATGGCTACACCTTC; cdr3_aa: CAISESISYGYTF
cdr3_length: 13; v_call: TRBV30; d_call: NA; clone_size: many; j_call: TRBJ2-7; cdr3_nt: TGTGCCTGCACGACAGTGGATTCCTACGAGCAGTACTTC; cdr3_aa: CACTTVDSYEQYF
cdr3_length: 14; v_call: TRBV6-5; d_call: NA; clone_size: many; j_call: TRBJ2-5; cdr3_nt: TGTGCCAGCAGTTACATCACAGGACAAGAGACCCAGTACTTC; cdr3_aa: CASSYITGQETQYF
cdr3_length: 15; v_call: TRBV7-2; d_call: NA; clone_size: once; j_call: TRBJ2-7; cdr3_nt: TGTGCCAGCAGCTTGGTTGGGGTGAGCTCCTACGAGCAGTACTTC; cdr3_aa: CASSLVGVSSYEQYF
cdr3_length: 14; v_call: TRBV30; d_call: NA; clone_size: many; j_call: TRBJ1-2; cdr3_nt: TGTGCCTGGACCCCCCCCGGGTCAGGGGATGGCTACACCTTC; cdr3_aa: CAWTPPGSGDGYTF
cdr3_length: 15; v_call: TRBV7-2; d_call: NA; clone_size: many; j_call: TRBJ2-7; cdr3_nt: TGTGCCAGCAGCTTATTAGGCAGGACTAACTACGAGCAGTACTTC; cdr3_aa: CASSLLGRTNYEQYF
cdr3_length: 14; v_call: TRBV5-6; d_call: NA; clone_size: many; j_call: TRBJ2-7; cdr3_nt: TGTGCCAGCAGCTTGTACGGGAAACCCTACGAGCAGTACTTC; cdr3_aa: CASSLYGKPYEQYF
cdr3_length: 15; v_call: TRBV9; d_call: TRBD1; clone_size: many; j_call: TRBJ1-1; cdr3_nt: TGTGCCAGCAGCGCGGGAGGACAGGGCGCCACTGAAGCTTTCTTT; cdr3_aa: CASSAGGQGATEAFF
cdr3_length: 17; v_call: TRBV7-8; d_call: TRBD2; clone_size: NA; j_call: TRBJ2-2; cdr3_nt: TGTGCCAGCAGCTTAATCGTGGGACCGGGAGGGTCCGGGGAGCTGTTTTTT; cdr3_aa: CASSLIVGPGGSGELFF
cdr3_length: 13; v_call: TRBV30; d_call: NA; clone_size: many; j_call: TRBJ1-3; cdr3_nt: TGTGCCTGGAGTGTCCGGTATGGAAACACCATATATTTT; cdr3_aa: CAWSVRYGNTIYF
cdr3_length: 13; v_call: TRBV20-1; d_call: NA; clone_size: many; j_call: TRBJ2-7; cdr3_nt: TGCAGTGCCACAGACAGACCCAACTACGAGCAGTACTTC; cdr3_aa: CSATDRPNYEQYF
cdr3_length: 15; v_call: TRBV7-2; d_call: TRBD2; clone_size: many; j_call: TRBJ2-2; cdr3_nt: TGTGCCAGCAGCTTGAGCGGGACGAGCACCGGGGAGCTGTTTTTT; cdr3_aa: CASSLSGTSTGELFF
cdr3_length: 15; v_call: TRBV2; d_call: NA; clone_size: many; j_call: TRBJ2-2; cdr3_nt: TGTGCCAGCAGACGGGACCCTGAGAACACCGGGGAGCTGTTTTTT; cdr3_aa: CASRRDPENTGELFF
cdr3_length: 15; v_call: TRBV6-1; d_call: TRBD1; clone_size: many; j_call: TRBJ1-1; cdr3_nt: TGTGCCAGCAGTGACTTGACAGGGGGAGACACTGAAGCTTTCTTT; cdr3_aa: CASSDLTGGDTEAFF
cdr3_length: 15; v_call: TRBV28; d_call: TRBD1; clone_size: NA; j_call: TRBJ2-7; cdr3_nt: TGTGCCAGCAGTGAAATCGCAGGGGGCCCCTACGAGCAGTACTTC; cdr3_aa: CASSEIAGGPYEQYF
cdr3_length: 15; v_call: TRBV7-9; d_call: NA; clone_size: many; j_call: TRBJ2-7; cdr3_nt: TGTGCCAGCAGCTCAACGGACAGACCCTCCTACGAGCAGTACTTC; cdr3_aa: CASSSTDRPSYEQYF
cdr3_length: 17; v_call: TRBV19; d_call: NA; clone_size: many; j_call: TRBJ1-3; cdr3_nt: TGTGCCAGTAGGAGTTCGGCGAGAATCCTTGTGGGAAACACCATATATTTT; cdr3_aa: CASRSSARILVGNTIYF
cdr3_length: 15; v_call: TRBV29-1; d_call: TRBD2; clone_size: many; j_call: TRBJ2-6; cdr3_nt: TGCAGCGTTGAGGCGGGAGCGGCTGGGGCCAACGTCCTGACTTTC; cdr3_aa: CSVEAGAAGANVLTF
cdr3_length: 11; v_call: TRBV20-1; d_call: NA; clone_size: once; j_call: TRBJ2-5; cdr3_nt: TGCAGTGCTTTCGCGGGAGAGACCCAGTACTTC; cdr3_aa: CSAFAGETQYF
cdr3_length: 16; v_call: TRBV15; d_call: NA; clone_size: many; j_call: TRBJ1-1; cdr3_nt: TGTGCCACCAGCAGAGATGGCCCAGCGGCGAACACTGAAGCTTTCTTT; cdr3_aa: CATSRDGPAANTEAFF
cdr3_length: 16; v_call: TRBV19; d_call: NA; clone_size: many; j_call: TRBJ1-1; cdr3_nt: TGTGCCAGTAGTATTTGGGCAGACCATGATGACACTGAAGCTTTCTTT; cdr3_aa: CASSIWADHDDTEAFF
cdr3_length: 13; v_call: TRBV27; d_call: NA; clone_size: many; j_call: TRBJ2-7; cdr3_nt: TGTGCCAGCAGTTTGCAGGGTACCTACGAGCAGTACTTC; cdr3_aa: CASSLQGTYEQYF
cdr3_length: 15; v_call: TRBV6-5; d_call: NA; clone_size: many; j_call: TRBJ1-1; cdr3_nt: TGTGCCAGCAGCCCCATGGGTGGGTGGACCACTGAAGCTTTCTTT; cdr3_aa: CASSPMGGWTTEAFF
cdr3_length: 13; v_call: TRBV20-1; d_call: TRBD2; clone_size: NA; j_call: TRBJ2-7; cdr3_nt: TGCAGTGCTGTGACTAGCGGGGGGTACGAGCAGTACTTC; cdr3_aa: CSAVTSGGYEQYF
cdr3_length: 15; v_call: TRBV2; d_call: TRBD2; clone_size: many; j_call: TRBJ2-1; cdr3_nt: TGTGCCAGCAGTGGGACTAGCGGATATTACAATGAGCAGTTCTTC; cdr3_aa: CASSGTSGYYNEQFF
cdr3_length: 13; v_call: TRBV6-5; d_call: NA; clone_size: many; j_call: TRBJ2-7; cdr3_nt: TGTGCCAGCAGTTGGGGAAGTTCCTACGAGCAGTACTTC; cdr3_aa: CASSWGSSYEQYF
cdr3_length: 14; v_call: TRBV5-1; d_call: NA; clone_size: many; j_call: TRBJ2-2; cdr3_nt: TGCGCCAGCTCCTATAGTGGGAGAACCGGGGAGCTGTTTTTT; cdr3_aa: CASSYSGRTGELFF
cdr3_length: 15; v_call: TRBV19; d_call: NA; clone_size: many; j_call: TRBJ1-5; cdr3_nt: TGTGCCAGTAGTATCAAAGTCTATGGCAATCAGCCCCAGCATTTT; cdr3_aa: CASSIKVYGNQPQHF
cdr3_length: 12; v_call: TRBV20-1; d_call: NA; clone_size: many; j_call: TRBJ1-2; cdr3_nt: TGCACCTGGGTGGCGGGAAACTATGGCTACACCTTC; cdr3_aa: CTWVAGNYGYTF
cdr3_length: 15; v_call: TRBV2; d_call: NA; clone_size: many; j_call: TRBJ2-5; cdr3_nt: TGTGCCAGCAGTGTAAGACCCTGGGGTCAAGAGACCCAGTACTTC; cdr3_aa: CASSVRPWGQETQYF
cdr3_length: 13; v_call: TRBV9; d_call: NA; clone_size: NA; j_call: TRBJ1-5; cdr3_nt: TGTGCCAGCAGCGCCCAGGGCAATCAGCCCCAGCATTTT; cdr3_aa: CASSAQGNQPQHF
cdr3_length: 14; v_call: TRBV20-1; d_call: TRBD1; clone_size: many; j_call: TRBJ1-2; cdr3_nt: TGCAGTGCTACACCCCGGGACAGCAACTATGGCTACACCTTC; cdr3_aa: CSATPRDSNYGYTF
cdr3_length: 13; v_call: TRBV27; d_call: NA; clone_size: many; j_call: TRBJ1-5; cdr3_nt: TGTGCCAGCAGTTTAACCCTGACCATGCCCCAGCATTTT; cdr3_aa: CASSLTLTMPQHF